These T cell receptor beta chains were read from a single sample in a study of Graves' ophthalmopathy and Graves' hyperthyroidism. TCRdb ran MiXCR on the multiplex PCR reads and lists one entry per CDR3 protein. The data show 230,000 or so distinct CDR3 sequences, 45% to 55% seen once. The sample consisted of peripheral blood. The source is an adult man with Graves' ophthalmopathy. CDR3s include the opening cysteine and the closing phenylalanine or tryptophan. A D gene is named only where the DNA matches it firmly. Where a row states a size, it is once, few, many or the class of an expanded clone; other rows omit it.

J gene	V gene	clone size	D gene	CDR3 DNA	CDR3 protein
TRBJ1-2	TRBV5-1	.	.	TGCGCCAGCAGCTTGGAAGGGATAGACTATGGCTACACCTTC	CASSLEGIDYGYTF
TRBJ2-2	TRBV11-3	.	.	TGTGCCAGCAGCTTCGGGGTCCTCGCGAACACCGGGGAGCTGTTTTTT	CASSFGVLANTGELFF
TRBJ1-4	TRBV7-9	.	.	TGTGCCAGCAGCCTAGGGGACGCGGGACTGTTTTTT	CASSLGDAGLFF
TRBJ2-5	TRBV5-1	.	TRBD1	TGCGCCAGCAGCTTCCGGGACAGTGAAGAGACCCAGTACTTC	CASSFRDSEETQYF
TRBJ1-1	TRBV7-6	.	.	TGTGCCAGCAGCTTGGATCCAGGAAGGAACACTGAAGCTTTCTTT	CASSLDPGRNTEAFF
TRBJ1-4	TRBV27	.	.	TGTGCCAGCAGTACCGGACCCATCAGAGAAAAACTGTTTTTT	CASSTGPIREKLFF
TRBJ2-5	TRBV5-4	few	.	TGTGCCAGCAGCCGGTCGGGACGAGAGACCCAGTACTTC	CASSRSGRETQYF
TRBJ2-3	TRBV7-9	.	.	TGTGCCAGCAGTGTAGCGGCGGCAGATACGCAGTATTTT	CASSVAAADTQYF
TRBJ2-5	TRBV29-1	many	TRBD1	TGCAGCGCCACAGGGGCGCAGGGGGAAGAGACCCAGTACTTC	CSATGAQGEETQYF
TRBJ2-5	TRBV20-1	once	.	TGCAGTGCCAGCAGCAGGGCTCAAGAGACCCAGTACTTC	CSASSRAQETQYF
TRBJ1-1	TRBV20-1	few	TRBD1	TGCAGTGCTAGAGATGCAGGACAGGGGAACACTGAAGCTTTCTTT	CSARDAGQGNTEAFF
TRBJ2-7	TRBV10-3	.	.	TGTGCCATCAGTGAGTCGGCCAGGGGATCCAACGAGCAGTACTTC	CAISESARGSNEQYF